Following are 2 T cell receptor beta chains from one sample sequenced in a study of technical replicates of blood from several donors. Assay used: immunoSEQ multiplex PCR; TCRdb lists only in-frame clones, some missing. Here the sample spans about 68,000 clones, 95% to 98% being singletons. The sequencing sample was made of T cells isolated from PBMCs. These receptors were taken from a human donor in good health.

The rearrangement joins TRBV4-2 to TRBJ2-5; TRBD1 agrees at 7 bases. Unmatched junction bases numbered 4, after V lost 1 base and J lost 2 bases. Per the germline V gene, CDR1 is LGHNA and CDR2 is YNFKEQ. The CDR3 totals 15 residues. The CDR3 coding sequence is TGTGCCAGCAGCCAAGGTGAGACAGGGCAAGAGACCCAGTACTTC. This gives the protein CASSQGETGQETQYF.

Remarks on this clone: The junction and the germline gene differ at one end; a read error may be behind it. This chain joins TRBV11-2 and TRBJ2-7, with D possibly matching TRBD1 (6 bases). This CDR3 comprises 17 residues. CDR1 is SGHAT, CDR2 FQNNGV, per germline. In DNA, the CDR3 is TGTGCCAGCAGCTCGATAATCCGGGACACATCTAAGAAGGGGGTTTTCTTC. Amino acids: CASSSIIRDTSKKGVFF.